This entry lists 17 T cell receptor beta chains sequenced from one sample in a study of CD8 T cells in Susac syndrome. A quantity of roughly 0.5 to 1 ug RNA underwent reverse transcription using random hexamers. TCRdb re-analysed the immunoSEQ multiplex PCR reads in MiXCR, keeping a single row per CDR3 protein. The sample contains around 80,000 distinct CDR3 sequences, around 93% of which appear only once. Material for sequencing was CD8+ T cells from PBMCs. The receptor source for this set is a human donor with Susac syndrome.

The gene calls are TRBV7-9 and TRBJ1-3, with a tentative D call TRBD1 (6 bases). In germline, CDR1 is SEHNR, CDR2 FQNEAQ (reference sequence). Trimming took off 6 bases at V and 0 bases at J, with 9 bases between the two ends. The CDR3 extends over 14 amino acids. For the CDR3, the DNA is TGTGCCAGCAGTTTGGACAGCTCTGGAAACACCATATATTTT. Amino acid sequence: CASSLDSSGNTIYF.

This clonotype was counted a single time. This chain connects TRBV7-9 to TRBJ2-3; 7 positions match TRBD2. J lost 4 bases, V lost 5 bases, and 9 bases had no gene match. This CDR3 spans 15 amino acids. Per germline, CDR1 SEHNR and CDR2 FQNEAQ (reference sequence). The CDR3 sequence is CASSPGRGTADTQYF. DNA of the CDR3: TGTGCCAGCAGCCCGGGGAGGGGCACGGCAGATACGCAGTATTTT.

This rearrangement joins TRBV20-1 to TRBJ1-1; D perhaps matches TRBD1 (6 bases). V gave up 0 bases and J gave up 1 base, with 15 bases separating them. Germline V CDR1 and CDR2: DFQATT, SNEGSKA (reference sequence). CDR3 length equals 16 residues. The CDR3 DNA reads TGCAGTGCTAGAGATATAAGGGGGGTGCCGAACACTGAAGCTTTCTTT. This gives the protein CSARDIRGVPNTEAFF.

The chain has TRBV19 and TRBJ1-5, with D hard to call. Germline values: CDR1 LNHDA, CDR2 SQIVND (reference sequence). The CDR3 consists of 15 residues. Trimming shortened V by 0 bases and J by 4 bases, and 10 bases separated the two germline ends. CDR3 nucleotide sequence: TGTGCCAGTAGTATAGATCATGGACCTAATCAGCCCCAGCATTTT. Its translation: CASSIDHGPNQPQHF.

The chain has TRBV20-1 and TRBJ2-5, with 8 bases aligning to TRBD1. CDR1 DFQATT and CDR2 SNEGSKA come from the germline V gene (reference sequence). The trim removed 3 bases at V and 4 bases at J, leaving 4 bases unmatched. The CDR3 has 13 amino acids. CDR3 loop: CSASYRGRETQYF. CDR3 nucleotide sequence: TGCAGTGCTAGTTACAGGGGGAGAGAGACCCAGTACTTC.

The V gene is TRBV6-5, the J gene TRBJ1-2; 7 bases map to TRBD1. J lost 3 bases, V lost 4 bases, and 8 bases had no gene match. This CDR3 spans 15 amino acids. Germline V gene data show CDR1 as MNHEY and CDR2 as SVGAGI. The DNA of the CDR3 is TGTGCCAGCAGTTCCACAGGGGTTGGGGACTATGGCTACACCTTC. Its translation: CASSSTGVGDYGYTF.

The rearrangement links TRBV19 to TRBJ1-4; no reliable D call. CDR3 length equals 15 residues. The ends were cut back, 3 bases at V and 5 bases at J, with 13 bases in the middle. The germline V gene has CDR1 LNHDA and CDR2 SQIVND (reference sequence). CDR3 sequence: CASSMNGPLNEKLFF. CDR3 nucleotide sequence: TGTGCCAGTAGTATGAATGGTCCGTTAAATGAAAAACTGTTTTTT.

The V gene is TRBV5-1, the J gene TRBJ2-5, with TRBD1 identical over 7 bases. Germline V CDR1 and CDR2: SGHRS, YFSETQ. The J segment lost 2 bases and the V segment lost 5 bases, leaving 6 bases of the junction unmatched. There are 14 residues in the CDR3. The CDR3 DNA is TGCGCCAGCAGTCACGGACAGGTTCAAGAGACCCAGTACTTC. Encoded protein: CASSHGQVQETQYF.

The chain uses TRBV2 and TRBJ2-1; D possibly uses TRBD1 or TRBD2 (5 bases each). Germline lookup yields CDR1 SNHLY and CDR2 FYNNEI. There are 15 residues in the CDR3. The germline V and J ends were trimmed by 8 bases and 0 bases, with 14 bases remaining between them. In nucleotides, the CDR3 is TGTGCCAGCGGTTATGGGGGTCTCTCCTACAATGAGCAGTTCTTC. Protein sequence: CASGYGGLSYNEQFF.

The chain combines TRBV18 with TRBJ2-1; D uncertain. Trimming pared 0 bases from V and 2 bases from J, leaving 11 bases between. Germline CDR1 KGHSH, CDR2 LQKENI. The CDR3 runs 16 residues. The CDR3 reads CASSPPNTFTYNEQFF. CDR3 nucleotide sequence: TGTGCCAGCTCACCACCGAACACTTTCACCTACAATGAGCAGTTCTTC.

This chain joins TRBV20-1 and TRBJ2-3; no definite D call. The CDR3 is 11 amino acids. Germline-derived CDR1 and CDR2 are DFQATT and SNEGSKA (reference sequence). The ends were cut back, 3 bases at V and 11 bases at J, with 12 bases in the middle. The CDR3 protein is CSARGRGLQYF. CDR3 nucleotide sequence: TGCAGTGCTAGGGGCAGAGGCTTGCAGTATTTT.

The chain joins TRBV10-3 to TRBJ1-2; maybe TRBD1 (5 bases). CDR3 size: 14 residues. V lost 0 bases to trimming and J lost 7 bases, with 12 bases between them. Germline values: CDR1 ENHRY, CDR2 SYGVKD. The CDR3 DNA reads as TGTGCCATCAGTGAGTCGGAGCAGGGAAGTGGCTACACCTTC. Translating gives CAISESEQGSGYTF.

This clonotype was seen a few times. An end of the junction does not agree with germline; a read error may underlie this. The chain has TRBV7-7 and TRBJ2-1; possible D gene TRBD2, 7 bases. The CDR3 runs to 14 residues. Germline-derived CDR1 and CDR2 are SSHAT and FNYEAQ (reference sequence). The CDR3 DNA follows: TGTGCTAGCAGCTTAGGGGGGGGAGACAATGAGCAGTTCTTC. Encoded protein: CASSLGGGDNEQFF. Together with reference TRBV7-7 and TRBJ2-1, the CDR3 gives the full variable domain: GAGVSQSPRYKVTKRGQDVTLRCDPISSHATLYWYQQALGQGPEFLTYFNYEAQPDKSGLPSDRFSAERPEGSISTLTIQRTEQRDSAMYRCASSLGGGDNEQFFGPGTRLTVL.

V gene TRBV12-5 combines with J gene TRBJ1-2; D is unclear. Germline CDR1 is LGHNT and CDR2 is FRNRAP. The CDR3 spans 12 residues. With 1 base removed from V and 9 bases from J, the gap between germline ends came to 9 bases. The CDR3 sequence: CASGLDLYRYTF. CDR3 DNA sequence: TGTGCTAGTGGTTTGGACCTTTATCGCTACACCTTC.

This chain connects TRBV19 to TRBJ2-5; 11 positions match TRBD2. The V gene's germline CDR1 is LNHDA and CDR2 SQIVND (reference sequence). V shed 5 bases and J 9 bases; nucleotides not matched to a gene: 8. The CDR3 is 14 amino acids. CDR3 sequence: CASSDTSGSGAQYF. The CDR3 DNA reads as TGTGCCAGTAGTGATACTAGCGGGAGTGGGGCCCAGTACTTC.

The chain joins TRBV29-1 to TRBJ2-5; TRBD1 or TRBD2 may be the D gene (6 bases each). CDR3 length: 13 residues. V lost 6 bases and J lost 3, with 14 bases in between. The V gene's germline CDR1 is SQVTM and CDR2 ANQGSEA. CDR3 sequence reads: CSVRLGGEETQYF. CDR3 bases: TGCAGCGTGCGTCTGGGGGGCGAAGAGACCCAGTACTTC.

J is TRBJ1-5 and V is TRBV20-1; D is ambiguous. The ends were cut back, 3 bases at V and 0 bases at J, with 9 bases in the middle. The length of the CDR3 is 14 residues. Germline V gene sequence: CDR1 DFQATT, CDR2 SNEGSKA (reference sequence). The DNA of the CDR3 is TGCAGTGCTAGCCCCCCAAATAGCAATCAGCCCCAGCATTTT. This sequence encodes CSASPPNSNQPQHF.